Presented here are 2 T cell receptor beta chains from one specimen sequenced in a study of CD8 T cells in ankylosing spondylitis. Using its own MiXCR run on the 5' RACE reads, TCRdb lists one record per CDR3 protein. This table has about 100,000 distinct CDR3 sequences, almost 8.5% appearing once. Material for sequencing was blood, either unsorted or a sorted T cell fraction (not recorded which). These receptors were taken from a male donor with ankylosing spondylitis or in good health (not recorded which).

This clonotype appeared many times. The chain has TRBV27 and TRBJ2-7, with no clear D. The CDR3 is made up of 13 amino acids. V was cut by 5 bases and J by 6 bases, with 14 bases left in between. Germline V gene lookup returns CDR1 MNHEY and CDR2 SMNVEV (reference sequence). The CDR3 spells CASSIKYGVEQYF. The CDR3 coding sequence is TGTGCCAGCAGTATAAAATACGGAGTCGAGCAGTACTTC.

In this sample, this clonotype turned up many times. The V and J genes are TRBV6-1 and TRBJ1-1; 10 bases are shared with TRBD1. With V trimmed by 4 bases and J by 4 bases, 0 bases remained unmatched. From germline, CDR1 is MNHNS and CDR2 SASEGT. The CDR3 extends over 13 amino acids. The CDR3 region is CASSGTGGTEAFF. DNA for the CDR3: TGTGCCAGCAGTGGGACAGGGGGCACTGAAGCTTTCTTT.